The sequence of this T cell receptor beta chain was determined in a study of T-cell reconstitution after alpha-beta-depleted transplantation in children. Study outcomes and limitations: One year post-transplant, T-cell counts and diversity were largely derived from T cells produced anew. Alpha-beta T cells present about two months after transplant were reported to originate from several hundred expanded graft clones. There were some patients whose high TCRbeta diversity at day 60 came from surviving recipient T cells and thymic progenitors.

In its sample, this clonotype was seen many times. The target antigen is unknown. A library of TCRbeta sequences, prepared with unique molecular identifiers, was generated. TCRdb re-called the PCR reads with MiXCR, one entry per CDR3 protein. Counted here are about 70,000 distinct CDR3 sequences, around 9.9% occurring once; the ten biggest clones make up about 12%. Source: PBMCs, taken before TCRalphabeta/CD19-depleted stem cell transplant. The TCR comes from a boy younger than 18 with acute myeloid leukemia, due to receive a stem cell transplant.

The CDR3, as DNA: TGTGCCAGCTCACCACGGTTAGTTTCCTACAATGAGCAGTTCTTC. This translates into CASSPRLVSYNEQFF. The gene calls are TRBV18 and TRBJ2-1, with no clear D. Germline CDR1 is KGHSH and CDR2 is LQKENI. Trimming pared 1 base from V and 1 base from J, leaving 8 bases between. This CDR3 comprises 15 residues.